This T cell receptor beta chain was obtained from a study of blood T cell repertoires in COVID-19 (dated by TCRdb to between 2020 and 2021). About the study as a whole: The collaborator samples originated in the United States, Italy and Spain and spanned the acute and convalescent phases of COVID-19. The material from the prospective study consisted of cDNA or gDNA derived from T cells, B-cell-depleted T cells, or PBMCs. Subjects who had been exposed to COVID-19, were actively infected with it, or had recovered from it provided the deeply sampled blood TCRbeta repertoires that made up the dataset. The repertoires were released in a freely available public database intended as a resource for research on the immune response to SARS-CoV-2. Samples were obtained from the ongoing ImmuneRACE study (first 160 participants) and from 1,254 subjects provided by 6 global collaborators. Nearly every sample came with metadata listing a de-identified subject ID, COVID-19 status, age in years and sex. Where HLA class I and class II types were available, the types were taken from metadata supplied by the sample provider, not from assay-based typing. The full study reports these points: The amount of clinical and demographic metadata varied by source and participant and was provided uncurated.

TCRbeta CDR3 regions were amplified from genomic DNA by means of the immunoSEQ Assay, a bias-controlled multiplex PCR. The published analysis was carried out like this. The number of nucleated cells in each sample was estimated by amplification of reference gene primers within the assay. To quantify the absolute abundance of each unique TCRbeta CDR3 rearrangement, sequence reads were collapsed and filtered. For each sample, productive Simpson clonality was calculated as the square root of Simpson's diversity index over productive rearrangements. The clones in this table, taken by TCRdb from immuneACCESS, are in-frame only. Not every clone is retained; where verified, under half of the shortfall comes from an unresolved V gene, and the cause of the rest is unknown. The D gene and trimming were derived from the DNA, and the V and J assignments and clone size from that table. In all, the sample holds just under 250,000 clones, and roughly 86% of those were seen once. About 3% of the sample is in the top ten clones.

The V end loses 5 bases and the J end loses 11 bases, and a stretch of 19 bases separates them. There are 13 amino acids in the CDR3, from cysteine to phenylalanine inclusive. Of all the DNA, just the CDR3 is kept, 39 bases in frame from base 1. For CDR1 and CDR2, the germline V gene (reference sequence) lists SGHNT and YYREEE. Another Seattle source contributed samples from volunteer blood donors who had recovered from COVID-19. Collaborating institutions collected whole blood in K2EDTA tubes following their own protocols. For TCRbeta analysis, collaborators shipped samples as frozen whole blood, isolated PBMCs, or DNA extracted from either of those sample types. A word on this clone: Its antigen remains undetermined. No much larger clone is present one base from it, and per-base qualities are unavailable.

This receptor was identified in a woman aged 25 to 39 who had recovered from COVID-19. Specimen: peripheral blood. The V gene is TRBV5-4 and the J gene is TRBJ1-1; no D gene is confidently identified. The nucleotides are TGTGCCAGCAGGGGAAACACGGGATTACGGGCTTTCTTT. Its protein product is CASRGNTGLRAFF.